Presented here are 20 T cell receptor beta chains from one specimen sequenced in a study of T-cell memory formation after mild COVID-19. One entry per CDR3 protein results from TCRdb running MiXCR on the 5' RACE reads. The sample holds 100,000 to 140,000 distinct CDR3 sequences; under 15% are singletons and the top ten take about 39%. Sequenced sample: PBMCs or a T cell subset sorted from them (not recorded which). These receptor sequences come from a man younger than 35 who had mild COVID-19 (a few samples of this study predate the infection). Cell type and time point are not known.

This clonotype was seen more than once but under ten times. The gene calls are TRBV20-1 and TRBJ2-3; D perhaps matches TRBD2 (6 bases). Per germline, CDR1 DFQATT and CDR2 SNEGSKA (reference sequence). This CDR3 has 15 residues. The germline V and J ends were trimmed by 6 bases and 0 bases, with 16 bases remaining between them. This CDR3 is CSARGGGGSTDTQYF. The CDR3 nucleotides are TGCAGTGCGAGGGGTGGTGGGGGGAGCACAGATACGCAGTATTTT.

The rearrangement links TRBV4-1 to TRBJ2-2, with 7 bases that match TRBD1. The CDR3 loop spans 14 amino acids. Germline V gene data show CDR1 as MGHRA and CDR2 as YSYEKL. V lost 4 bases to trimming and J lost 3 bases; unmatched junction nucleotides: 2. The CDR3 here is CASSRQGDTGELFF. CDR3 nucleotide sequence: TGCGCCAGCAGCCGACAGGGTGACACCGGGGAGCTGTTTTTT.

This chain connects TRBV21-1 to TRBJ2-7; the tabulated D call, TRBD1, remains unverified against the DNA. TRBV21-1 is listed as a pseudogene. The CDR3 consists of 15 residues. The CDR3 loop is CASSKARHRGYEQYV. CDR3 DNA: TGTGCCAGCAGCAAAGCGCGCCACAGGGGTTACGAGCAGTACGTC.

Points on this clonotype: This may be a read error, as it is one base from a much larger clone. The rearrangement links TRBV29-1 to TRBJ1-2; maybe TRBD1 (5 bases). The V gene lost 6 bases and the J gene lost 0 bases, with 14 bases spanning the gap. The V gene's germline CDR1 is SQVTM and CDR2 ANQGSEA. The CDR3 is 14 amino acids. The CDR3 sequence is CSVASEQANYGYTF. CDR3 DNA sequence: TGCAGCGTCGCGTCGGAACAGGCTAACTATGGCTACACCTTC.

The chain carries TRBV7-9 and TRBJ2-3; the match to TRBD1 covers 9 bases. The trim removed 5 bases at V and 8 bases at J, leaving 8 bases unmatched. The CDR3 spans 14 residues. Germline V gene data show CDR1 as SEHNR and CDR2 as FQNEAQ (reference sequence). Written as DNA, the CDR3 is TGTGCCAGCAGCACACGACAGGGGGACGGTACGCAGTATTTT. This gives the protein CASSTRQGDGTQYF.

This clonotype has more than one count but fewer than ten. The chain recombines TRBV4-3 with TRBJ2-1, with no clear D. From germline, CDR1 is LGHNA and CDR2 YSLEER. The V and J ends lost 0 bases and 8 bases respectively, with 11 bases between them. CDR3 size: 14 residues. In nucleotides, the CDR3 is TGCGCCAGCAGCCAAGAAAGGGTGCCTGATGAGCAGTTCTTC. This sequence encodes CASSQERVPDEQFF.

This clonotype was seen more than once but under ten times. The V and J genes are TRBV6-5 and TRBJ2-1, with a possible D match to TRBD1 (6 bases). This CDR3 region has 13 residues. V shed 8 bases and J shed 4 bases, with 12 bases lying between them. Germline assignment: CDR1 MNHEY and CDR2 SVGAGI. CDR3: CASGGGPYNEQFF. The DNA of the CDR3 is TGTGCCAGCGGTGGGGGCCCTTACAATGAGCAGTTCTTC.

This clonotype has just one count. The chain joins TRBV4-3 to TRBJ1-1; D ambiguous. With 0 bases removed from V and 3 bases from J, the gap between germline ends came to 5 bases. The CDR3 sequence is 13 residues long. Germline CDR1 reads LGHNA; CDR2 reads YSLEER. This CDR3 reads CASSQDSYTEAFF. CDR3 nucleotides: TGCGCCAGCAGCCAAGATTCGTACACTGAAGCTTTCTTT.

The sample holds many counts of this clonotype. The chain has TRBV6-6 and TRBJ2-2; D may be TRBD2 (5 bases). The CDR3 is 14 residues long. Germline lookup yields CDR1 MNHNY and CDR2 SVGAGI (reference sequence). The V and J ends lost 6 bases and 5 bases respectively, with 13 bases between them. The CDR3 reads CASSFTAETGELFF. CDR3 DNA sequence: TGTGCCAGCAGCTTCACAGCGGAAACCGGGGAGCTGTTTTTT.

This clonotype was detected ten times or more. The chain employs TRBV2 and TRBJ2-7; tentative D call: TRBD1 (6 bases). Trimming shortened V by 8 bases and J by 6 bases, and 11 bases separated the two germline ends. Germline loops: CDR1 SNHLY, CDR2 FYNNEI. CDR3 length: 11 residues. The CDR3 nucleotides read TGTGCCAGCCTTCTAGGGGGCGAGCAGTACGTC. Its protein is CASLLGGEQYV.

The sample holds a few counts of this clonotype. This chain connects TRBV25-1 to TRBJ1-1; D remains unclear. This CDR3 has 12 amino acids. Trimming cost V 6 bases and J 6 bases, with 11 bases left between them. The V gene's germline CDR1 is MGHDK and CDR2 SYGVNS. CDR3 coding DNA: TGTGCCAGCAGAGACCCGGGTTCTGAAGCTTTCTTT. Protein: CASRDPGSEAFF.

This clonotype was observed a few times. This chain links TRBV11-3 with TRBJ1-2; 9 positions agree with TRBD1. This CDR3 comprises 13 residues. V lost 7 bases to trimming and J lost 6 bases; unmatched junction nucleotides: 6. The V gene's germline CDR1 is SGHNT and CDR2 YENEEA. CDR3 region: CASTRDREDGYTF. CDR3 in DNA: TGTGCCAGCACCCGGGACAGGGAGGATGGCTACACCTTC.

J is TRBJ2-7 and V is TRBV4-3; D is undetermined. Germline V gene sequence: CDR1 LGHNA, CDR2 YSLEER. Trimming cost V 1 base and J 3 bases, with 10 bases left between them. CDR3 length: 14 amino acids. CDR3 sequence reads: CASSQGALNYEQYF. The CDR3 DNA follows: TGCGCCAGCAGCCAAGGAGCACTCAACTACGAGCAGTACTTC.

The CDR3 DNA follows: TGTGCCAGCAGCCAAGGATATTGGGGAGGAGCGCGCCCCTACGAGCAGTACTTC. Translation: CASSQGYWGGARPYEQYF. This chain links TRBV14 with TRBJ2-7; the D gene is possibly TRBD2 (6 bases). The germline V gene encodes CDR1 SGHDN and CDR2 FVKESK. The V gene lost 1 base and the J gene lost 2 bases, with 21 bases spanning the gap. This CDR3 has 18 amino acids. Based on the CDR3 plus reference TRBV14 and TRBJ2-7, the full variable domain is EAGVTQFPSHSVIEKGQTVTLRCDPISGHDNLYWYRRVMGKEIKFLLHFVKESKQDESGMPNNRFLAERTGGTYSTLKVQPAELEDSGVYFCASSQGYWGGARPYEQYFGPGTRLTVT.

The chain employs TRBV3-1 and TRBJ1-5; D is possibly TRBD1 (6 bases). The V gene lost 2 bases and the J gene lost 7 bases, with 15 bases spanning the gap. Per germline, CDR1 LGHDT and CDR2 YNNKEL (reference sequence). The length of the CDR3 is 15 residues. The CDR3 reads CASSQQGSGGQPQHF. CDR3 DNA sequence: TGTGCCAGCAGCCAACAGGGGTCAGGCGGCCAGCCCCAGCATTTT.

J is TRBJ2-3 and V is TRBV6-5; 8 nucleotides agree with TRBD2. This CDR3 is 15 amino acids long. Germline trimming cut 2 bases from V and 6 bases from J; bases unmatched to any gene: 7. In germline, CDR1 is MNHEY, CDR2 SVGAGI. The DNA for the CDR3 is TGTGCCAGCAGTTACCGTCGGGGGGGTCTGGATACGCAGTATTTT. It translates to CASSYRRGGLDTQYF.

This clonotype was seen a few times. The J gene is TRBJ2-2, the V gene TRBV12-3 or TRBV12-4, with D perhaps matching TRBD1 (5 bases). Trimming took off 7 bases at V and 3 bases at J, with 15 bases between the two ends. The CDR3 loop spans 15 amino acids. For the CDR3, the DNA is TGTGCCAGCAAAATCGGCAGGGAAGACACCGGGGAGCTGTTTTTT. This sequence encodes CASKIGREDTGELFF.

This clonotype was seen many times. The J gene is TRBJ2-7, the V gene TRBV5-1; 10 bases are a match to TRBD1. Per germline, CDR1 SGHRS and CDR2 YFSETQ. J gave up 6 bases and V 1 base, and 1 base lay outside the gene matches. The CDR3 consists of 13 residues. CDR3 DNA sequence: TGCGCCAGCAGCTTGAGGGACAGGGGCGAGCAGTACGTC. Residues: CASSLRDRGEQYV.

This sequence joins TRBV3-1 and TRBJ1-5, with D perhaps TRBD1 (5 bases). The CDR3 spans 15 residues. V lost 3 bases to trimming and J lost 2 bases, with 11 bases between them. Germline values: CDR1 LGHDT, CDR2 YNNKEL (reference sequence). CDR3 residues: CASSHGGVGNQPQHF. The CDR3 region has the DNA TGTGCCAGCAGCCATGGAGGGGTTGGCAATCAGCCCCAGCATTTT. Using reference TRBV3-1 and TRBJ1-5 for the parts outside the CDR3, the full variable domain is DTAVSQTPKYLVTQMGNDKSIKCEQNLGHDTMYWYKQDSKKFLKIMFSYNNKELIINETVPNRFSPKSPDKAHLNLHINSLELGDSAVYFCASSHGGVGNQPQHFGDGTRLSIL.

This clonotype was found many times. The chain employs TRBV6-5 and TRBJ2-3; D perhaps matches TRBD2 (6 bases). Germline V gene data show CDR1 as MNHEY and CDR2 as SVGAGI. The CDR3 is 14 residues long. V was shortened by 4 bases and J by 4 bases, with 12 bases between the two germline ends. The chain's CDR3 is CASSFSGTPDTQYF. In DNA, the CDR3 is TGTGCCAGCAGTTTTTCCGGGACTCCAGATACGCAGTATTTT.